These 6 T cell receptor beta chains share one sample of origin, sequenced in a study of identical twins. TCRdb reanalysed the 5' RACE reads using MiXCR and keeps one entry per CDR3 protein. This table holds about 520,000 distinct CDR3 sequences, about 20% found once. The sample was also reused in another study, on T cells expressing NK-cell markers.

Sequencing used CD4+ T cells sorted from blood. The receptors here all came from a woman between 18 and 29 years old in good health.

The CDR3 DNA reads as TGTGCCAGCAGCAGAGGACAGGGGGCCTCCCAGTACTTC. It codes for CASSRGQGASQYF. The chain uses TRBV6-2 or TRBV6-3 and TRBJ2-5; 11 nucleotides align to TRBD1. Germline V gives CDR1 MNHEY, CDR2 SVGEGT. Unmatched junction bases numbered 6, after V lost 6 bases and J lost 9 bases. The CDR3 is 13 residues long.

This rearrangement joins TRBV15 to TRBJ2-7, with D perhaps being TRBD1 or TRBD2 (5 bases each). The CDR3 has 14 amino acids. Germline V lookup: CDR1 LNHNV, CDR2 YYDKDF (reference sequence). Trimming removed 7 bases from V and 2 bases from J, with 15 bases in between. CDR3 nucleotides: TGTGCCACCACCCCGAGGGCAGGGACCTACGAGCAGTACTTC. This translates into CATTPRAGTYEQYF. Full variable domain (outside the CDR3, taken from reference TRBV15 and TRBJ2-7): DAMVIQNPRYQVTQFGKPVTLSCSQTLNHNVMYWYQQKSSQAPKLLFHYYDKDFNNEADTPDNFQSRRPNTSFCFLDIRSPGLGDTAMYLCATTPRAGTYEQYFGPGTRLTVT.

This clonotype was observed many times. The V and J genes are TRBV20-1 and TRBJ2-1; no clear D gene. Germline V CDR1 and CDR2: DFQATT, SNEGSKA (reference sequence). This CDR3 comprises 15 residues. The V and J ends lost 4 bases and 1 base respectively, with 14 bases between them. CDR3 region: CSATLEIRSYNEQFF. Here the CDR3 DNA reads TGCAGTGCTACCCTCGAAATCAGGTCCTACAATGAGCAGTTCTTC.

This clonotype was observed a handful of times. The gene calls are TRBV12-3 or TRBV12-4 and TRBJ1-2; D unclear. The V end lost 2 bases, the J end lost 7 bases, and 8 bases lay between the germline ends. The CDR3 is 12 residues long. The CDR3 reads CASSLMGGGYTF. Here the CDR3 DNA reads TGTGCCAGCAGTTTAATGGGTGGTGGCTACACCTTC.

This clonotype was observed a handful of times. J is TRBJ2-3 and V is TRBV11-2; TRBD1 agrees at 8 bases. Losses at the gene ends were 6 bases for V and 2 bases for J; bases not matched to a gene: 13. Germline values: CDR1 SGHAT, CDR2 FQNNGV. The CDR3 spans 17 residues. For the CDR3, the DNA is TGTGCCAGCAGAAAAAAGCTTGGGACAGGCCACACAGATACGCAGTATTTT. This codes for CASRKKLGTGHTDTQYF.

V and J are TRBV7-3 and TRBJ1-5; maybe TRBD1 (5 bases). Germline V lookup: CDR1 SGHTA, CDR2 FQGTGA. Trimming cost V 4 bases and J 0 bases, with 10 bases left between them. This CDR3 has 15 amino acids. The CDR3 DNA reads TGTGCCAGCAGCTCGGGGCCGTATAGCAATCAGCCCCAGCATTTT. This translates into CASSSGPYSNQPQHF. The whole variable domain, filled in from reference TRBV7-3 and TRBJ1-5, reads GAGVSQTPSNKVTEKGKYVELRCDPISGHTALYWYRQSLGQGPEFLIYFQGTGAADDSGLPNDRFFAVRPEGSVSTLKIQRTERGDSAVYLCASSSGPYSNQPQHFGDGTRLSIL.